This T cell receptor beta chain was sequenced in a study of blood T cell repertoires in COVID-19. For the study at large: Donors in the United States, Italy and Spain gave samples during acute or convalescent COVID-19. From T cells, B-cell-depleted T cells, or PBMCs came the material, which was cDNA or gDNA.

Clones were read by immunoSEQ multiplex PCR, and TCRdb kept only the in-frame ones, dropping some. The sample carries about 200,000 clones, 90% recorded once. This CDR3 comprises 16 residues. The V and J ends lost 0 bases and 2 bases, in that order; junction bases with no gene match: 5. Germline V gene data show CDR1 as MNHNS and CDR2 as SASEGT. Sequencing input: peripheral blood. The TCR sequence derives from a man aged 50 to 59 with acute or convalescent COVID-19. The genes are TRBV6-1 and TRBJ1-2, with 8 bases matching TRBD1. This chain's CDR3 is CASSEAPGTGNYGYTF. CDR3 DNA sequence: TGTGCCAGCAGTGAAGCGCCCGGGACAGGCAACTATGGCTACACCTTC.